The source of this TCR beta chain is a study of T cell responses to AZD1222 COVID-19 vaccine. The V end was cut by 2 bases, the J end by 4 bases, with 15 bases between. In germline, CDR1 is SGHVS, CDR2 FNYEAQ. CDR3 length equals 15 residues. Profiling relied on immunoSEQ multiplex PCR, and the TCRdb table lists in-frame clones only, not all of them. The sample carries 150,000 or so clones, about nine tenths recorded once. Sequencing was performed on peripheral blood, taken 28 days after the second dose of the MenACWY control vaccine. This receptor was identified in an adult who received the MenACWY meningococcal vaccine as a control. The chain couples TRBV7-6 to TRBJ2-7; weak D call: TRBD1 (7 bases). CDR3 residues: CASSLSGRGRYEQYF. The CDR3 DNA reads TGTGCCAGCAGCTTATCTGGCAGGGGGAGGTACGAGCAGTACTTC. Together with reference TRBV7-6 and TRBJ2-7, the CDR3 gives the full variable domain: GAGVSQSPRYKVTKRGQDVALRCDPISGHVSLYWYRQALGQGPEFLTYFNYEAQQDKSGLPNDRFSAERPEGSISTLTIQRTEQRDSAMYRCASSLSGRGRYEQYFGPGTRLTVT.